This entry lists 11 T cell receptor beta chains sequenced from one sample in a study of blood T cell repertoires in COVID-19. Libraries were prepared by immunoSEQ multiplex PCR; TCRdb keeps only in-frame clonotypes and omits some of them. The sample lists 350,000 to 400,000 clones, about 89% occurring once. Sample: peripheral blood. The origin of the receptors is a woman aged 25 to 39 with COVID-19, enrolled during active disease.

The CDR3 reads CASSSGGGNNEQFF. The DNA of the CDR3 is TGTGCCAGCAGCTCAGGCGGAGGAAACAATGAGCAGTTCTTC. The rearrangement joins TRBV7-9 to TRBJ2-1; D is possibly TRBD2 (5 bases). There are 14 residues in the CDR3. The V gene lost 4 bases and the J gene lost 5 bases, with 12 bases spanning the gap. Germline V gene data show CDR1 as SEHNR and CDR2 as FQNEAQ (reference sequence).

The J gene is TRBJ2-2, the V gene TRBV15, with D possibly being TRBD1 (5 bases). This CDR3 has 15 amino acids. The germline V and J ends were trimmed by 3 bases and 4 bases, with 12 bases remaining between them. Per germline, CDR1 LNHNV and CDR2 YYDKDF (reference sequence). CDR3 nucleotides: TGTGCCACCAGCAGGGACATCTACGGCACCGGGGAGCTGTTTTTT. As protein: CATSRDIYGTGELFF.

The chain has TRBV18 and TRBJ2-1, with D perhaps matching TRBD2 (6 bases). V was shortened by 5 bases and J by 9 bases, with 17 bases between the two germline ends. The CDR3 extends over 14 amino acids. Germline assignment: CDR1 KGHSH and CDR2 LQKENI. CDR3 residues: CASSTPGLRGEQFF. The CDR3 region has the DNA TGTGCCAGCTCAACTCCGGGACTCCGCGGTGAGCAGTTCTTC.

The sample holds one count of this clone. J is TRBJ1-6 and V is TRBV27; 7 positions match TRBD1. The CDR3 has 19 residues. The germline CDR1 and CDR2 sequences are MNHEY and SMNVEV (reference sequence). Trimming at V came to 3 bases and at J to 6 bases, leaving 17 bases not matched to a gene. CDR3 sequence reads: CASSLIEGAGLVGNSPLHF. CDR3 nucleotide sequence: TGTGCCAGCAGTTTGATAGAGGGGGCAGGGTTAGTGGGTAATTCACCCCTCCACTTT.

Notes on this clone: The sample carries other DNA sequences with the same CDR3. The chain has TRBV3-1 (or the pseudogene TRBV3-2) and TRBJ1-1, with D possibly matching TRBD1 (6 bases). Germline CDR1 LGHDT, CDR2 YNNKEL (reference sequence). CDR3 size: 13 residues. V shed 4 bases and J shed 5 bases, with 11 bases lying between them. For the CDR3, the DNA is TGTGCCAGCAGCCCACAGGGTGGGACTGAAGCTTTCTTT. This gives the protein CASSPQGGTEAFF.

This chain connects TRBV13 to TRBJ1-2; D perhaps matches TRBD1 (5 bases). V was pared by 0 bases and J by 3 bases, with 5 bases between. The CDR3 length is 13 residues. The germline V gene has CDR1 PRHDT and CDR2 FYEKMQ (reference sequence). The chain's CDR3 is CASSLGGDYGYTF. DNA of the CDR3: TGTGCCAGCAGCTTAGGAGGGGACTATGGCTACACCTTC. The whole variable domain, filled in from reference TRBV13 and TRBJ1-2, reads AAGVIQSPRHLIKEKRETATLKCYPIPRHDTVYWYQQGPGQDPQFLISFYEKMQSDKGSIPDRFSAQQFSDYHSELNMSSLELGDSALYFCASSLGGDYGYTFGSGTRLTVV.

The rearrangement uses TRBV20-1 and TRBJ2-2; D remains unclear. CDR3 size: 13 residues. The ends were cut back, 3 bases at V and 3 bases at J, with 8 bases in the middle. Germline-derived CDR1 and CDR2 are DFQATT and SNEGSKA (reference sequence). CDR3 nucleotide sequence: TGCAGTGCTAGTGGCCGGGACACCGGGGAGCTGTTTTTT. Encoded protein: CSASGRDTGELFF.

The chain is built from TRBV9 and TRBJ2-1; D is ambiguous. The germline V gene has CDR1 SGDLS and CDR2 YYNGEE. The CDR3 loop spans 13 amino acids. The ends were cut back, 1 base at V and 10 bases at J, with 12 bases in the middle. CDR3 region: CASSVNFLGEQFF. The CDR3 nucleotides are TGTGCCAGCAGCGTAAACTTCCTCGGGGAGCAGTTCTTC.

CDR3 amino acids: CASTPHRDRNYEQYF. For the CDR3, the DNA is TGTGCCAGCACCCCCCACCGGGACAGGAATTACGAGCAGTACTTC. This chain uses TRBV7-2 with TRBJ2-7, with TRBD1 identical over 8 bases. J lost 4 bases, V lost 7 bases, and 12 bases had no gene match. In germline, CDR1 is SGHTA, CDR2 FQGNSA. The CDR3 spans 15 residues.

The chain recombines TRBV18 with TRBJ2-7; 11 nucleotides match TRBD1. The V segment lost 6 bases and the J segment 3 bases; nucleotides outside the gene matches: 4. The CDR3 has 14 amino acids. Germline CDR1 is KGHSH and CDR2 is LQKENI. CDR3 in amino acids: CASSSGTGGYEQYV. The CDR3 nucleotides are TGTGCCAGCTCTTCCGGGACAGGGGGCTACGAGCAGTACGTC.

This clone occurred once. This sequence joins TRBV7-8 and TRBJ1-5; no definite D call. The CDR3 contains 15 residues. In germline, CDR1 is SGHVS, CDR2 FQNEAQ. The V end was cut by 7 bases, the J end by 4 bases, with 17 bases between. The CDR3 loop reads CASNERAQRNQPQHF. DNA of the CDR3: TGTGCCAGCAACGAAAGGGCGCAGCGGAATCAGCCCCAGCATTTT.